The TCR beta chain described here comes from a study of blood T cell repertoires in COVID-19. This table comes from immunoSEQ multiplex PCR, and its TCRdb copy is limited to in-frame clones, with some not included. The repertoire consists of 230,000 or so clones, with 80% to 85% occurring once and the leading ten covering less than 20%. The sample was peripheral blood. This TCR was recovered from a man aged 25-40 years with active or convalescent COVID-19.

The CDR3 loop is CASKTEGQGVYGYTF. The DNA for the CDR3 is TGTGCCAGCAAGACAGAAGGACAGGGGGTCTATGGCTACACCTTC. The rearrangement joins TRBV27 to TRBJ1-2; 10 nucleotides line up with TRBD1. The junction had 9 bases not matched to a gene; V was cut back by 7 bases and J by 4 bases. Germline values: CDR1 MNHEY, CDR2 SMNVEV (reference sequence). The CDR3 is 15 amino acids.